The clone carrying this T cell receptor (beta chain) was seen ten or more times. No antigen is known for it. This specimen belongs to a study of early T cells in non-severe SARS-CoV-2 infection. Turning to the study itself: Sequencing of bulk RNA from unsorted whole blood was done, without chain pairing. Study results and limitations: VDJdb-based annotation leaned toward anti-spike CD8 responses and missed private and CD4 specificities.

Germline-derived CDR1 and CDR2 are LGHDT and YNNKEL (reference sequence). Between the trimmed V and J ends, which lost 0 bases and 5 bases, there was a span of 13 bases. The CDR3 consists of 16 residues. Unique molecular identifiers were attached to individual cDNA molecules. TCRdb processed the 5' RACE reads anew with MiXCR; each CDR3 protein has one entry. The table shows fewer than 55,000 distinct CDR3 sequences, with roughly 6.1% occurring only once. V gene TRBV3-1 combines with J gene TRBJ1-4, with D perhaps TRBD1 (6 bases). This sequence was found in an adult who was a healthcare worker with PCR-confirmed SARS-CoV-2 infection or an uninfected control (not recorded which). Sequencing was performed on whole blood, taken at baseline. The CDR3: CASSQEFGGQNEKLFF. In DNA, the CDR3 is TGTGCCAGCAGCCAAGAGTTTGGCGGACAGAATGAAAAACTGTTTTTT. The entire variable domain, with the rest obtained from reference TRBV3-1 and TRBJ1-4, is as follows: DTAVSQTPKYLVTQMGNDKSIKCEQNLGHDTMYWYKQDSKKFLKIMFSYNNKELIINETVPNRFSPKSPDKAHLNLHINSLELGDSAVYFCASSQEFGGQNEKLFFGSGTQLSVL.